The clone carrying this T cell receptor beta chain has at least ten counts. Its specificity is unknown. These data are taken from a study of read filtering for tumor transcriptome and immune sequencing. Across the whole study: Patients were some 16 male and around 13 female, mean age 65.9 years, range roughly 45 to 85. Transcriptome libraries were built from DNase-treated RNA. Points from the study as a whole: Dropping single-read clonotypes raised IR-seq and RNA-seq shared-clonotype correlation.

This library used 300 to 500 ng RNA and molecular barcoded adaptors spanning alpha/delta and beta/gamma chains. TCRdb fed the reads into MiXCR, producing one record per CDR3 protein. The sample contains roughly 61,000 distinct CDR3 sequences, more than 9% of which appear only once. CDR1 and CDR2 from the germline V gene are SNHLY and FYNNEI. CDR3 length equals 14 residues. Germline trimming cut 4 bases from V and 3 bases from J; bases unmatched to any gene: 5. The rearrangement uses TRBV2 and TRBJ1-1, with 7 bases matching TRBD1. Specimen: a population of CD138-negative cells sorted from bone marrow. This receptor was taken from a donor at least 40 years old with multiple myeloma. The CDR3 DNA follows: TGTGCCAGCAGTGCGAGACAGGGATACACTGAAGCTTTCTTT. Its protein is CASSARQGYTEAFF.